This TCR beta chain was sequenced in a study of Ad26.COV2.S vaccination and SARS-CoV-2 variants. Findings and caveats of the study: Vaccinees displayed broader spike-specific TCR repertoires than placebo recipients.

The table came from immunoSEQ multiplex PCR; TCRdb's copy has only in-frame clones and leaves some out. The data contain 380,000 or so clones, about nine tenths of them singletons. Treatment described: 15 to 20 received Ad26.COV2.S at low or high dose, single or two shots; about 5 received placebo; per-sample allocation not given. Sampling took place 63 days after the first vaccine or placebo injection. A Boston donor was an adult aged 18-55 years. Germline loops: CDR1 MNHEY, CDR2 SVGEGT. Between the trimmed V and J ends, which lost 2 bases and 7 bases, there was a span of 12 bases. This CDR3 spans 14 amino acids. The table lists this clone with a count of one. Antigen specificity is unknown. This sample includes further DNA sequences coding for the same CDR3.

Here the sequenced sample was peripheral blood, taken in a trial of Ad26.COV2.S vaccine versus placebo. This clonotype originated in a person aged 18-60 years who received the Ad26.COV2.S COVID-19 vaccine or a placebo. This sequence joins TRBV6-2 or TRBV6-3 and TRBJ2-1, with D tentatively TRBD2 (6 bases). CDR3 protein: CASSYRGGVNEQFF. Written as DNA, the CDR3 is TGTGCCAGCAGTTACAGAGGAGGGGTGAATGAGCAGTTCTTC.